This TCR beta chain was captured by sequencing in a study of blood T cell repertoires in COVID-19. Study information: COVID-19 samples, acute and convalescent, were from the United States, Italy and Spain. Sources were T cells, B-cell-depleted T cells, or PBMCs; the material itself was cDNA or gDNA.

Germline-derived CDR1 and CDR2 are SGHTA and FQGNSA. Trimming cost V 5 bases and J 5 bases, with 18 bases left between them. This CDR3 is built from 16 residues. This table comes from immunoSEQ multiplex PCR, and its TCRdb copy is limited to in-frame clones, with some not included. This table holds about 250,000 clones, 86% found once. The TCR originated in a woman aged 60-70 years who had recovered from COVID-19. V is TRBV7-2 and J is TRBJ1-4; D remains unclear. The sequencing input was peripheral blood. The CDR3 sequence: CASSRARGFLNEKLFF. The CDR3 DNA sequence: TGTGCCAGCAGCCGTGCCCGAGGGTTTCTAAATGAAAAACTGTTTTTT.